Presented here are 3 T cell receptor beta chains from one specimen sequenced in a study of OX40 agonist ivuxolimab in advanced cancers. Produced via immunoSEQ multiplex PCR; TCRdb's table is partial and in-frame only. This sample yields some 64,000 clones, of which about nine tenths are seen a single time; 20% to 30% belongs to the top ten. Sample: CD4+ or CD8+ T cells sorted from blood, taken in a trial of the OX40 agonist ivuxolimab. All receptors come from an adult with an advanced solid tumor such as melanoma, head and neck, liver or kidney cancer.

CDR3 region: CASSLAWESTDTQYF. DNA for the CDR3: TGTGCCAGCAGCTTGGCGTGGGAGAGCACAGATACGCAGTATTTT. The chain uses TRBV2 and TRBJ2-3, with a tentative D call TRBD2 (5 bases). V lost 6 bases to trimming and J lost 0 bases, with 13 bases between them. CDR3 length equals 15 residues. Per the germline V gene, CDR1 is SNHLY and CDR2 is FYNNEI. Combining the CDR3 with reference TRBV2 and TRBJ2-3 gives the whole variable domain EPEVTQTPSHQVTQMGQEVILRCVPISNHLYFYWYRQILGQKVEFLVSFYNNEISEKSEIFDDQFSVERPDGSNFTLKIRSTKLEDSAMYFCASSLAWESTDTQYFGPGTRLTVL.

The rearrangement uses TRBV28 and TRBJ2-7, with a tentative D call TRBD2 (6 bases). Germline V lookup: CDR1 MDHEN, CDR2 SYDVKM. The CDR3 loop spans 12 amino acids. V lost 8 bases, J lost 2 bases, and 10 bases lay in between. The CDR3 DNA reads as TGTGCCAGCCGGGACTCTCCCTACGAGCAGTACTTC. Its translation is CASRDSPYEQYF.

This sequence joins TRBV6-5 and TRBJ2-2; no clear D gene. V shed 2 bases and J shed 6 bases, with 10 bases lying between them. Germline-derived CDR1 and CDR2 are MNHEY and SVGAGI. This CDR3 spans 14 amino acids. The CDR3 protein is CASSYLHGPGELFF. The CDR3 DNA follows: TGTGCCAGCAGTTACCTTCACGGCCCCGGGGAGCTGTTTTTT.